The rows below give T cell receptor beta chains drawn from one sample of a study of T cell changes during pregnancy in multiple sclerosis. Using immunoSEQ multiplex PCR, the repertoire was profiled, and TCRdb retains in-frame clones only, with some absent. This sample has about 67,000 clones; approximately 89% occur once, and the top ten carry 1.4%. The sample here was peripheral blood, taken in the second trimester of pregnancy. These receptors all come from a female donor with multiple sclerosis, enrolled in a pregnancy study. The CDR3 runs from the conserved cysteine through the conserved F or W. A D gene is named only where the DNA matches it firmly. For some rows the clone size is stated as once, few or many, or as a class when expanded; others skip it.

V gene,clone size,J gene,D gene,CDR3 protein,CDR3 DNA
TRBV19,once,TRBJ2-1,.,CASSGLGAYNEQFF,TGTGCCAGTAGTGGGCTAGGGGCATACAATGAGCAGTTCTTC
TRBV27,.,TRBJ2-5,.,CASSEEYQETQYF,TGTGCCAGCAGTGAGGAGTACCAAGAGACCCAGTACTTC
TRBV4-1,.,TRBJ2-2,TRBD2,CASSQALAGGGAGELFF,TGCGCCAGCAGCCAAGCTCTTGCGGGGGGCGGTGCCGGGGAGCTGTTTTTT
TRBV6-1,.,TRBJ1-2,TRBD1,CASSDWTGGFDGYTF,TGTGCCAGCAGTGATTGGACAGGGGGCTTCGATGGCTACACCTTC
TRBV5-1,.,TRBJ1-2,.,CASSLNRDYGYTF,TGCGCCAGCAGCTTAAACAGGGACTATGGCTACACCTTC
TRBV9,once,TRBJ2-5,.,CASSVEGTGLETQYF,TGTGCCAGCAGCGTAGAAGGTACAGGCCTGGAGACCCAGTACTTC
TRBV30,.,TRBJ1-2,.,CAWIPLGQNYGYTF,TGTGCCTGGATCCCCTTGGGGCAGAACTATGGCTACACCTTC
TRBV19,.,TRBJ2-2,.,CASSSGRGRANTGELFF,TGTGCCAGTAGTTCGGGCAGGGGACGCGCGAACACCGGGGAGCTGTTTTTT
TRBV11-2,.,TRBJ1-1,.,CASSLTGGTEAFF,TGTGCCAGCAGCTTAACGGGGGGCACTGAAGCTTTCTTT
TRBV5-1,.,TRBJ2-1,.,CASSLDGLAYNEQFF,TGCGCCAGCAGCTTGGATGGTTTAGCCTACAATGAGCAGTTCTTC
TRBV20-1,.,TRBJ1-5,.,CSASAGPPQHF,TGCAGTGCTAGTGCGGGGCCGCCCCAGCATTTT
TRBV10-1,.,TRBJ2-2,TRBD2,CASSDSSGGANTGELFF,TGCGCCAGCAGTGACTCTAGCGGGGGGGCGAACACCGGGGAGCTGTTTTTT
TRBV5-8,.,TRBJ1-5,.,CASSLPNRVRQPQHF,TGTGCCAGCAGCTTGCCCAACAGGGTCCGTCAGCCCCAGCATTTT
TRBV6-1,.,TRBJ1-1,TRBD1,CASLGQGSMNTEAFF,TGTGCCAGTCTGGGACAGGGCTCCATGAACACTGAAGCTTTCTTT
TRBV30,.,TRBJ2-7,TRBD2,CAWSVGGAYEQYF,TGTGCCTGGAGTGTGGGGGGGGCCTACGAGCAGTACTTC
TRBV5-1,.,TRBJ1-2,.,CASSLAPGSYGYTF,TGCGCCAGCAGCTTGGCCCCCGGGAGCTATGGCTACACCTTC
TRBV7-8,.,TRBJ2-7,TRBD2,CASSLVAGKSYEQYF,TGTGCCAGCAGCTTAGTAGCGGGAAAGAGCTACGAGCAGTACTTC
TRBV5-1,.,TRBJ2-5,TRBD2,CASSLRLAGVQETQYF,TGCGCCAGCAGCTTAAGACTAGCGGGAGTTCAAGAGACCCAGTACTTC
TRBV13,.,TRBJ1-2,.,CASSLNRAFYGYTF,TGTGCCAGCAGCTTAAACAGGGCTTTCTATGGCTACACCTTC
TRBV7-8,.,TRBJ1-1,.,CASSFSLVPEAFF,TGTGCCAGCAGCTTTTCCCTTGTCCCTGAAGCTTTCTTT
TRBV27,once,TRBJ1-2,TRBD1,CASSTGYYGYTF,TGTGCCAGCTCGACAGGGTACTATGGCTACACCTTC
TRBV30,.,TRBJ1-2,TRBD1,CAWSTGGRYGYTF,TGTGCCTGGAGTACAGGGGGCCGCTATGGCTACACCTTC
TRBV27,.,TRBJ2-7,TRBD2,CASSQLAGVREQYF,TGTGCCAGCAGCCAACTAGCGGGAGTACGGGAGCAGTACTTC
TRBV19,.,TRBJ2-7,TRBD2,CASRQTSGKFYEQYF,TGTGCCAGTAGGCAGACTAGCGGGAAGTTCTACGAGCAGTACTTC
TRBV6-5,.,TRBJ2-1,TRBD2,CASSYPRGGTNEQFF,TGTGCCAGCAGTTACCCACGGGGGGGCACCAATGAGCAGTTCTTC
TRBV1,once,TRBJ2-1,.,CTSSQDGGGGPPEDEQFF,TGCACCAGCAGCCAAGATGGCGGGGGAGGGCCCCCAGAGGATGAGCAGTTCTTC
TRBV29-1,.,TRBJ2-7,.,CSVIGAGHAPYEQYF,TGCAGCGTTATTGGGGCAGGGCACGCGCCCTACGAGCAGTACTTC